This T cell receptor (beta chain) emerged from a study of post-analysis software for immune sequencing data. Study background: Disease trajectories encompassed relapsing-remitting, secondary progressive and progressive-relapsing multiple sclerosis. Notes on the study in general: Co-batched samples clustered tightly together by F measure. Among multiple sclerosis patients, normalized Chao1 diversity was significantly below that of controls. Four to six TRBV segments appeared more often in patients than in controls, and TRBV5-6, TRBV5-1 and TRBV20-1 were among these.

Every TCR beta cDNA library bore unique molecular identifiers. TCRdb ran MiXCR on the PCR reads and lists one entry per CDR3 protein. Here the sample spans about 820,000 distinct CDR3 sequences, roughly 50% being singletons. Germline CDR1 reads SGHTA; CDR2 reads FQGNSA. This CDR3 has 13 amino acids. Trimming removed 3 bases at V and 5 bases at J, with 11 bases between. As to this clonotype: What it recognizes is unknown.

Sequencing was done on a sample of blood. The TCR comes from a girl aged 5 to 17 with multiple sclerosis. This chain joins TRBV7-2 and TRBJ2-7; D assignment may be TRBD1 or TRBD2 (5 bases each). CDR3 sequence: CASSFPGRHEQYF. Here the CDR3 DNA reads TGTGCCAGCAGCTTTCCGGGACGACACGAGCAGTACTTC.